The 29 T cell receptor beta chains given below trace back to one sample, sequenced in a study of neurological immune-mediated disorders. TCRdb redid the calling of the 5' RACE reads with MiXCR, one entry per CDR3 protein. This table has under 40,000 distinct CDR3 sequences, almost 7.5% appearing once. The specimen was CD4+ T cells from blood. Receptors originate from a man in his fifties or sixties in good health.

The chain links TRBV10-3 to TRBJ2-1; D is perhaps TRBD2 (6 bases). The germline V and J ends were trimmed by 6 bases and 15 bases, with 21 bases remaining between them. The CDR3 totals 13 residues. CDR1 ENHRY and CDR2 SYGVKD come from the germline V gene. CDR3 sequence reads: CAISDLESPGAFF. CDR3 DNA sequence: TGTGCCATCAGCGATTTAGAGTCCCCGGGAGCGTTCTTC.

V usage is TRBV20-1 and J usage is TRBJ2-3, with TRBD2 identical over 8 bases. With 6 bases clipped from V and 0 bases from J, the junction kept 5 bases outside the gene matches. CDR1 and CDR2 from the germline V gene are DFQATT and SNEGSKA (reference sequence). This CDR3 comprises 14 residues. In nucleotides, the CDR3 is TGCAGTGCCCTCGGGACTAGTAGCACAGATACGCAGTATTTT. As protein: CSALGTSSTDTQYF.

This clonotype was counted at least ten times. The V call is TRBV6-1, the J call TRBJ2-1; 13 nucleotides line up with TRBD2. Germline values: CDR1 MNHNS, CDR2 SASEGT. Germline trimming cut 7 bases from V and 2 bases from J; bases unmatched to any gene: 8. The CDR3 is 17 amino acids. CDR3 DNA: TGTGCCAGCACGAGGGGAACTAGCGGGGGGGCCTACAATGAGCAGTTCTTC. The encoded protein is CASTRGTSGGAYNEQFF.

Many counts were recorded for this clonotype. This rearrangement joins TRBV7-2 to TRBJ2-5; TRBD2 is a possible D gene (5 bases). This CDR3 has 13 amino acids. CDR1 is SGHTA and CDR2 is FQGNSA in the germline V gene. V was shortened by 3 bases and J by 3 bases, with 8 bases between the two germline ends. In DNA form, the CDR3 reads TGTGCCAGCAGCTTCGGGCGGGAAGAGACCCAGTACTTC. This sequence encodes CASSFGREETQYF.

This clonotype has a count of ten or more. V is TRBV7-8 and J is TRBJ2-3; D call uncertain. The V end lost 1 base, the J end lost 3 bases, and 5 bases lay between the germline ends. CDR1 and CDR2 (germline): SGHVS, FQNEAQ. The CDR3 is 13 residues long. For the CDR3, the DNA is TGTGCCAGCAGCTTAGGTGGGACAGATACGCAGTATTTT. This codes for CASSLGGTDTQYF.

The chain couples TRBV7-9 to TRBJ2-1; D might be TRBD2 (5 bases). Looked up from germline, CDR1 is SEHNR and CDR2 is FQNEAQ (reference sequence). This CDR3 comprises 15 residues. The V and J ends lost 7 bases and 6 bases respectively, with 19 bases between them. Written as DNA, the CDR3 is TGTGCCAGCACCTCCCCGGGGATAAGCTCCAATGAGCAGTTCTTC. Its protein is CASTSPGISSNEQFF. Full variable domain (remainder filled in from reference TRBV7-9 and TRBJ2-1): DTGVSQNPRHKITKRGQNVTFRCDPISEHNRLYWYRQTLGQGPEFLTYFQNEAQLEKSRLLSDRFSAERPKGSFSTLEIQRTEQGDSAMYLCASTSPGISSNEQFFGPGTRLTVL.

Ten or more counts support this clonotype. CDR3 nucleotide sequence: TGCAGTGCTGACAGCGGGAGAGGGAACACCGGGGAGCTGTTTTTT. It encodes CSADSGRGNTGELFF. This chain joins TRBV20-1 and TRBJ2-2; 8 bases map to TRBD2. V gave up 5 bases and J gave up 1 base; unmatched junction bases: 6. The CDR3 has 15 amino acids. From germline, CDR1 is DFQATT and CDR2 SNEGSKA (reference sequence).

In its sample, this clonotype was seen many times. This chain connects TRBV20-1 to TRBJ2-7; 9 positions match TRBD1. CDR3 length: 13 residues. Germline CDR1 DFQATT, CDR2 SNEGSKA (reference sequence). The ends lost 6 bases at V and 2 bases at J; junction bases unmatched: 5. The chain's CDR3 is CSAPRQGAYEQYF. Written as DNA, the CDR3 is TGCAGTGCACCCCGACAGGGGGCCTACGAGCAGTACTTC.

This clonotype was observed many times. J is TRBJ2-2 and V is TRBV12-3 or TRBV12-4; 7 nucleotides align to TRBD1. Trimming cost V 1 base and J 4 bases; bases outside gene matches: 6. This CDR3 is built from 16 residues. The CDR3 spells CASSLGQGRGTGELFF. The CDR3 nucleotides are TGTGCCAGCAGTTTAGGACAGGGTCGCGGCACCGGGGAGCTGTTTTTT.

This clonotype was detected a few times. The V gene is TRBV5-4, the J gene TRBJ2-3; D might be TRBD1 or TRBD2, each matching 5 bases. CDR3 length: 14 amino acids. V was cut by 0 bases and J by 4 bases, with 9 bases left in between. Germline V lookup: CDR1 SGHNT, CDR2 YYREEE (reference sequence). The CDR3 sequence: CASSLAGRADTQYF. Here the CDR3 DNA reads TGTGCCAGCAGCTTGGCGGGGCGTGCAGATACGCAGTATTTT.

This clonotype was counted many times. J is TRBJ2-5 and V is TRBV4-2; no clear D gene. Germline CDR1 LGHNA, CDR2 YNFKEQ. The V and J ends lost 1 base and 2 bases respectively, with 11 bases between them. The CDR3 contains 15 residues. CDR3 residues: CASSQGSGRQETQYF. Here the CDR3 DNA reads TGTGCCAGCAGCCAAGGATCGGGCCGTCAAGAGACCCAGTACTTC.

By share, this clonotype counts as medium-sized. The DNA for the CDR3 is TGTGCCAGCAGCTTAGGGGCTTTCACAGATACGCAGTATTTT. This gives the protein CASSLGAFTDTQYF. This chain uses TRBV7-2 with TRBJ2-3; D gene uncertain. Germline-derived CDR1 and CDR2 are SGHTA and FQGNSA. The germline V and J ends were trimmed by 1 base and 2 bases, with 7 bases remaining between them. The CDR3 covers 14 residues.

This clonotype was seen repeatedly, ten times or more. The rearrangement uses TRBV6-5 and TRBJ1-4; D remains unclear. Germline lookup yields CDR1 MNHEY and CDR2 SVGAGI. V lost 6 bases and J 4 bases, leaving 12 bases between the germline ends. This CDR3 is built from 14 residues. The CDR3 sequence: CASRPGGSNEKLFF. Written as DNA, the CDR3 is TGTGCCAGCAGGCCCGGTGGGAGTAATGAAAAACTGTTTTTT.

This clonotype came up a few times. This chain connects TRBV29-1 to TRBJ2-7; no definite D call. This CDR3 region has 13 residues. Germline values: CDR1 SQVTM, CDR2 ANQGSEA. Trimming removed 0 bases from V and 3 bases from J, with 9 bases in between. The CDR3 DNA follows: TGCAGCGTTGAAGAGGGCAGGTACTACGAGCAGTACTTC. It is translated as CSVEEGRYYEQYF.

The sample holds many counts of this clonotype. The rearrangement uses TRBV5-1 and TRBJ1-3; tentatively, D is TRBD1 (5 bases). The CDR3 totals 15 residues. CDR1 and CDR2 (germline): SGHRS, YFSETQ. V was cut by 2 bases and J by 0 bases, with 9 bases left in between. The CDR3 bases are TGCGCCAGCAGCTTAGCAGGGACCTCTGGAAACACCATATATTTT. Amino acid sequence: CASSLAGTSGNTIYF.

J is TRBJ2-1 and V is TRBV5-1; TRBD2 might be the D (6 bases). Germline assignment: CDR1 SGHRS and CDR2 YFSETQ. Trimming left V 2 bases short and J 0 bases short, with 9 bases between. This CDR3 region has 15 residues. The CDR3 loop is CASSFGSASYNEQFF. The DNA of the CDR3 is TGCGCCAGCAGCTTCGGGAGCGCCTCCTACAATGAGCAGTTCTTC.

This clonotype was picked up many times. The rearrangement links TRBV20-1 to TRBJ2-5, with TRBD2 identical over 12 bases. From germline, CDR1 is DFQATT and CDR2 SNEGSKA (reference sequence). V gave up 3 bases and J gave up 1 base; unmatched junction bases: 3. This CDR3 contains 15 residues. CDR3 sequence: CSARSTSGSQETQYF. In DNA form, the CDR3 reads TGCAGTGCTAGGTCGACTAGCGGGAGCCAAGAGACCCAGTACTTC.

This clonotype was counted many times. The rearrangement links TRBV7-2 to TRBJ2-7; possible D gene TRBD2, 5 bases. CDR3 length equals 15 residues. CDR1 and CDR2 from the germline V gene are SGHTA and FQGNSA. V was trimmed by 1 base and J by 5 bases, leaving 15 bases between them. The DNA for the CDR3 is TGTGCCAGCAGCTTAGGTGGAGCGGAGAGTAACGAGCAGTACTTC. It translates to CASSLGGAESNEQYF.

This clonotype occurred many times. This chain joins TRBV13 and TRBJ2-7, with D possibly matching TRBD2 (5 bases). Trimming removed 1 base at V and 5 bases at J, with 6 bases between. Looked up from germline, CDR1 is PRHDT and CDR2 is FYEKMQ (reference sequence). The CDR3 consists of 12 residues. CDR3 sequence: CASSLAGNEQYF. CDR3 in DNA: TGTGCCAGCAGCTTAGCGGGAAACGAGCAGTACTTC.

This clonotype was recorded at least ten times. The chain uses TRBV20-1 and TRBJ2-1; D tentatively fits TRBD1 or TRBD2 (5 bases each). This CDR3 comprises 15 residues. V dropped 3 bases and J dropped 0 bases, with 12 bases sitting between them. Germline-derived CDR1 and CDR2 are DFQATT and SNEGSKA (reference sequence). CDR3 in DNA: TGCAGTGCTAGGATTCGGGGCCCCTCCTACAATGAGCAGTTCTTC. Protein sequence: CSARIRGPSYNEQFF.

This clonotype was seen ten or more times. The junction shows a germline mismatch at one end, possibly a read error. This chain uses TRBV5-1 with TRBJ2-3; no firm D call. The length of the CDR3 is 14 residues. Germline CDR1 and CDR2: SGHRS and YFSETQ. CDR3 nucleotide sequence: TGCGCCAGCAGTTTGGTCAGTAGCACAGATACGCAGTATTTT. This sequence encodes CASSLVSSTDTQYF. Complete variable domain (other parts from reference TRBV5-1 and TRBJ2-3): KAGVTQTPRYLIKTRGQQVTLSCSPISGHRSVSWYQQTPGQGLQFLFEYFSETQRNKGNFPGRFSGRQFSNSRSEMNVSTLELGDSALYLCASSLVSSTDTQYFGPGTRLTVL.

Ten or more counts support this clonotype. The V gene is TRBV2, the J gene TRBJ1-1; D ambiguous. CDR3 length: 13 residues. From germline, CDR1 is SNHLY and CDR2 FYNNEI. Trimming cost V 0 bases and J 0 bases, with 2 bases left between them. The CDR3 nucleotides read TGTGCCAGCAGTGAAGCCTTGAACACTGAAGCTTTCTTT. Translated: CASSEALNTEAFF.

This clonotype was detected ten times or more. This rearrangement joins TRBV5-1 to TRBJ2-3; D not certain. With 0 bases removed from V and 5 bases from J, the gap between germline ends came to 7 bases. CDR1 and CDR2 from the germline V gene are SGHRS and YFSETQ. The CDR3 runs 13 residues. CDR3 amino acids: CASSLDSRDTQYF. In DNA form, the CDR3 reads TGCGCCAGCAGCTTGGACAGTAGAGATACGCAGTATTTT.

This clonotype was observed many times. The chain carries TRBV18 and TRBJ2-1, with 8 positions matching TRBD2. Germline V gene lookup returns CDR1 KGHSH and CDR2 LQKENI. The CDR3 has 18 amino acids. The V gene end was trimmed by 2 bases and the J gene end by 7 bases; junction bases not matched to a gene: 16. The CDR3 sequence is CASSPSLLGAGAANEQFF. CDR3 coding DNA: TGTGCCAGCTCACCAAGTCTCTTGGGAGCGGGAGCGGCGAATGAGCAGTTCTTC. The full variable domain, its missing parts supplied by reference TRBV18 and TRBJ2-1, is NAGVMQNPRHLVRRRGQEARLRCSPMKGHSHVYWYRQLPEEGLKFMVYLQKENIIDESGMPKERFSAEFPKEGPSILRIQQVVRGDSAAYFCASSPSLLGAGAANEQFFGPGTRLTVL.

This clonotype was detected only a few times. The chain joins TRBV20-1 to TRBJ2-7; a possible D gene is TRBD1 (6 bases). Trimming removed 1 base at V and 0 bases at J, with 16 bases between. Germline assignment: CDR1 DFQATT and CDR2 SNEGSKA (reference sequence). There are 16 residues in the CDR3. In DNA form, the CDR3 reads TGCAGTGCTAGAGCCGGGACAAACGAAAACTCCTACGAGCAGTACTTC. Its protein is CSARAGTNENSYEQYF.

This clonotype was picked up many times. V gene TRBV10-3 combines with J gene TRBJ2-7; no clear D gene. Trimming took 7 bases from V and 6 from J, leaving 13 bases between them. The germline V gene encodes CDR1 ENHRY and CDR2 SYGVKD. This CDR3 comprises 12 residues. The CDR3 here is CAITGSGPEQYF. Here the CDR3 DNA reads TGTGCCATCACTGGGTCCGGCCCCGAGCAGTACTTC.

This clonotype has a count of ten or more. The chain links TRBV4-2 to TRBJ2-7; the match to TRBD2 covers 9 bases. The CDR3 loop spans 16 amino acids. Per germline, CDR1 LGHNA and CDR2 YNFKEQ. With 1 base clipped from V and 6 bases from J, the junction kept 10 bases outside the gene matches. CDR3 coding DNA: TGTGCCAGCAGCCAAGGGGCGGGAGGGCCGTTTTCCGAGCAGTACTTC. Translating it yields CASSQGAGGPFSEQYF.

There are many counts of this clonotype. The genes are TRBV5-1 and TRBJ2-1; a weak D match, TRBD2 (6 bases). The germline V and J ends were trimmed by 4 bases and 0 bases, with 8 bases remaining between them. The CDR3 has 14 amino acids. Per the germline V gene, CDR1 is SGHRS and CDR2 is YFSETQ. This chain's CDR3 is CASSPGSSYNEQFF. The CDR3 DNA follows: TGCGCCAGCAGCCCCGGGAGCTCCTACAATGAGCAGTTCTTC.

This clonotype appeared many times. The CDR3 is CASSLVSVSSYNEQFF. The CDR3 DNA reads TGCGCCAGCAGCTTGGTATCGGTTAGTTCATACAATGAGCAGTTCTTC. The chain has TRBV5-1 and TRBJ2-1, with D hard to call. Per the germline V gene, CDR1 is SGHRS and CDR2 is YFSETQ. The length of the CDR3 is 16 residues. Trimming pared 0 bases from V and 4 bases from J, leaving 14 bases between.